This TCR beta chain was sequenced during a study of blood T cells in healthy people across ages. Through a sample-barcoded 5' primer and a J-beta primer mix, a second PCR was run for roughly 6 to 11 cycles. TCRdb used MiXCR to reprocess the 5' RACE reads, holding one entry per CDR3 protein. Of about 1.5 million distinct CDR3 sequences listed, 42% are singletons. Comment on this clonotype: The germline gene is not matched at one end of the junction; a read error may be the cause.

Ten milliliters of peripheral blood were drawn from each donor. Extracted total RNA amounted to at least 5 micrograms for each sample. The CDR3 has 14 amino acids. The germline V gene has CDR1 DFQATT and CDR2 SNEGSKA (reference sequence). The chain employs TRBV20-1 and TRBJ1-2, with 9 bases matching TRBD1. The sequenced sample was blood. This TCR derives from a young woman in good health. CDR3 loop: CSAPPATGGIGCTF. The DNA for the CDR3 is TGCAGTGCTCCCCCCGCGACAGGGGGGATTGGCTGCACCTTC.